This T cell receptor beta chain is drawn from a study of T cells expressing NK-cell markers (dated by TCRdb to about 2020). Concerning the study at large: Three sorted T-cell subsets (CD3+CD56+NKG2C+, CD3+CD56+NKG2C- and CD3+CD56-NKG2C+) from 8 or 9 donors had their TCR beta-chain repertoires profiled. Of the eight sequenced donors, seven were found to be HCMV-seropositive and one was found to be HCMV-seronegative. The eight sequenced donors were randomly selected healthy volunteers, three men and five women. Sequencing of the libraries produced 2 x 150 bp reads on Illumina HiSeq 2000/2500, MiSeq or NextSeq. Results and caveats for the whole study, not just this receptor: In a handful of donors, the dominant CD3+CD56+NKG2C+ clonotypes were found to rank among the top 10 CD8+ clonotypes and to make up 1.0-7.0% of CD8+ T cells. Whether the expanded NKG2C-expressing T cell clones were specific for HCMV antigens remained unclear. Those dominant clonotypes were again the most abundant among CD3+CD56-NKG2C+ cells in several donors, at about 28.3-65%.

This sample was sequenced with an Illumina HiSeq 2000. TCR beta cDNA libraries were prepared using 5'RACE template switching, which introduced a universal primer site and unique molecular identifiers. Priming for cDNA synthesis came from the TCR beta constant segment, and two successive PCR amplification steps followed. The paper's processing steps were these. MIGEC was used to demultiplex reads and group reads by UMI, and MiTCR was used to assemble and quantify clonotypes. To remove erroneous sequences, TCR cDNA sequences were retained only when supported by two or more reads. The tcR package was used for downstream repertoire analysis, and clonotypes were matched between fractions using CDR3 nucleotide sequence together with V segment. VDJmatch was used to annotate antigen specificity against VDJdb, with one amino acid substitution in CDR3 allowed. TCRdb reprocessed the public reads and reports one entry per CDR3 protein sequence, without DNA. TCRdb, not the authors, supplied the V and J calls. The sample's table covers 350,000 to 400,000 distinct CDR3 sequences. About 10% of the sample is held by the ten biggest clonotypes.

HCMV-specific IgG was detected in serum with a commercial ELISA kit to determine HCMV serostatus. Peripheral blood mononuclear cells were isolated from blood by Ficoll density gradient centrifugation. Notes on this clonotype: Its recognized antigen is unknown.

Sequenced input: blood T cells: a sorted CD56 or NKG2C T cell subset, CD4+ or CD8+ T cells, or bulk PBMC T cells (not recorded which). This TCR was sampled from a woman aged 50 to 60 in good health. Donor details come from another sample of the same person, matched by shared clones.

The CDR3 region: CASSPQSLRGYTF. The V and J segments used are TRBV5-1 and TRBJ1-2. CDR3 length: 13 amino acids, cysteine to phenylalanine. Only the protein is on record. Taken from the germline V gene, the CDR1 and CDR2 loops are SGHRS and YFSETQ.